This entry is about one T cell receptor beta chain. This sample was included in a study of CD8+CD57+ T cells in acquired aplastic anemia. CDR3 and TCR beta VDJ profiling relied on genomic DNA as the template. Using its own MiXCR run on the reads, TCRdb lists one record per CDR3 protein. The sample has about 180,000 distinct CDR3 sequences, less than 65% seen once. This CDR3 contains 13 residues. Germline CDR1 and CDR2: SGHVS and FQNEAQ. Between the trimmed V and J ends, which lost 2 bases and 5 bases, there was a span of 9 bases. The patients chosen for sequencing had shown expansion of CD8+CD57+ cells (detected by flow cytometry).

The J gene is TRBJ1-2, the V gene TRBV7-8; no clear D. Sequenced input: sorted CD4+, CD8+, or CD8+CD57+ T cells (not recorded which) from PBMCs. The TCR was taken from a human donor with aplastic anemia. The CDR3 region has the DNA TGTGCCAGCAGCTTACAGGACCGTTATGGCTACACCTTC. It codes for CASSLQDRYGYTF.